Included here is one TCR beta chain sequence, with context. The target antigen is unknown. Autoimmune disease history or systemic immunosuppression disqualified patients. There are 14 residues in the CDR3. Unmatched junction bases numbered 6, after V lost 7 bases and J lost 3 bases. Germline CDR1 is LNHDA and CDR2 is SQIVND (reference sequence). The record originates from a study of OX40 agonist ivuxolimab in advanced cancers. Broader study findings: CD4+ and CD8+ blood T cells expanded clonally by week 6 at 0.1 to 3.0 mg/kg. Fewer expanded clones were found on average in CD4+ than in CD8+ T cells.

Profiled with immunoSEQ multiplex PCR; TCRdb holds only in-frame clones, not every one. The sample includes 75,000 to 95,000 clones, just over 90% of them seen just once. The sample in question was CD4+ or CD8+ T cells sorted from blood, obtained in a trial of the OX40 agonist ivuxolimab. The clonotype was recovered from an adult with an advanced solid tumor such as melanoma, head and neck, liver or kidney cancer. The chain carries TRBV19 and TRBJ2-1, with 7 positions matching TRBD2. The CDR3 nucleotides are TGTGCCAGTAACTTGGCGGGAGACTACAATGAGCAGTTCTTC. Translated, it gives CASNLAGDYNEQFF.